This TCR beta chain stems from a study of early T cells in non-severe SARS-CoV-2 infection. Findings of the study overall: In VDJdb matching, anti-spike CD8 responses were favored while private and CD4 specificities went missing.

Individual cDNA molecules carried attached unique molecular identifiers. Via MiXCR, TCRdb re-called the 5' RACE reads, giving one row per CDR3 protein. The sample yields fewer than 85,000 distinct CDR3 sequences, approximately 12% seen once. Germline V gene sequence: CDR1 WNHNN, CDR2 SYGVQD (reference sequence). Trimming cost V 0 bases and J 5 bases; bases outside gene matches: 8. The CDR3 loop spans 17 amino acids. This clonotype was recorded a few times. Its antigen is unidentified. The sequencing input was whole blood. The chain employs TRBV10-1 and TRBJ2-2, with 8 positions matching TRBD2. The sequence derives from an adult who was a healthcare worker with PCR-confirmed SARS-CoV-2 infection or an uninfected control (not recorded which). Written as DNA, the CDR3 is TGCGCCAGCAGTGAGTCGGCCTGGGCGGGAGGAACCGGGGAGCTGTTTTTT. Amino acid sequence: CASSESAWAGGTGELFF.